These 7 T cell receptor beta chains came from one sample sequenced in a study of T-cell reconstitution after alpha-beta-depleted transplantation in children. Preparing the TCRbeta library involved the use of unique molecular identifiers. Via MiXCR, TCRdb re-called the PCR reads, giving one row per CDR3 protein. In the table there are over 550,000 distinct CDR3 sequences, 10% to 13% of which are singletons. The specimen comprised PBMCs from the stem cell graft donor, sampled from the stem cell graft. The receptors were sampled from a human donor who donated a stem cell graft to a child with acute myeloid leukemia.

There are a few counts of this clonotype. This chain links TRBV6-2 or TRBV6-3 with TRBJ2-1, with 9 bases aligning to TRBD2. This CDR3 is built from 18 residues. CDR1 and CDR2 (germline): MNHEY, SVGEGT. V shed 7 bases, J shed 4 bases, and the junction held 17 bases outside the gene matches. The CDR3 protein is CASTGNWLAGPGYNEQFF. The CDR3 coding sequence is TGTGCCAGCACCGGTAATTGGCTAGCGGGGCCCGGGTACAATGAGCAGTTCTTC.

This chain uses TRBV7-2 with TRBJ2-7, with 9 bases lining up with TRBD2. Germline CDR1 is SGHTA and CDR2 is FQGNSA. Trimming removed 4 bases from V and 3 bases from J; junction bases left unmatched: 10. The CDR3 contains 16 residues. Here the CDR3 DNA reads TGTGCCAGCAGCTCCCAAATAGCGGGGGCCTACTACGAGCAGTACTTC. Translated, it gives CASSSQIAGAYYEQYF. The variable domain in full, completed from reference TRBV7-2 and TRBJ2-7, reads GAGVSQSPSNKVTEKGKDVELRCDPISGHTALYWYRQSLGQGLEFLIYFQGNSAPDKSGLPSDRFSAERTGGSVSTLTIQRTQQEDSAVYLCASSSQIAGAYYEQYFGPGTRLTVT.

This chain connects TRBV5-1 to TRBJ2-2; D gene uncertain. Germline CDR1 SGHRS, CDR2 YFSETQ. V lost 2 bases and J 6 bases, leaving 11 bases between the germline ends. CDR3 length: 14 residues. CDR3 DNA: TGCGCCAGCAGCTTAGGAAGGAAGGCCGGGGAGCTGTTTTTT. As protein: CASSLGRKAGELFF.

The V gene is TRBV12-3 or TRBV12-4, the J gene TRBJ2-7; D gene ambiguous. The length of the CDR3 is 13 residues. V shed 3 bases and J shed 2 bases, with 8 bases lying between them. The CDR3 coding sequence is TGTGCCAGCAGTTTCGAAACCGCCTACGAGCAGTACTTC. Protein: CASSFETAYEQYF.

This clonotype came up a few times. This sequence joins TRBV5-1 and TRBJ2-5; TRBD1 agrees at 7 bases. Looked up from germline, CDR1 is SGHRS and CDR2 is YFSETQ. J gave up 5 bases and V 0 bases, and 10 bases lay outside the gene matches. There are 16 residues in the CDR3. In DNA, the CDR3 is TGCGCCAGCAGCTTGGCGATCAGACAGGGCGGGGAGACCCAGTACTTC. The encoded protein is CASSLAIRQGGETQYF.

This clonotype was counted between two and nine times. The chain has TRBV6-2 or TRBV6-3 and TRBJ2-5, with 12 bases fitting TRBD2. The CDR3 contains 15 residues. J gave up 2 bases and V 6 bases, and 4 bases lay outside the gene matches. Germline loops: CDR1 MNHEY, CDR2 SVGEGT. CDR3 bases: TGTGCCAGCAGGGGACTAGCGGGTTGGCAAGAGACCCAGTACTTC. It specifies CASRGLAGWQETQYF.

The chain joins TRBV4-3 to TRBJ1-2; 7 bases agree with TRBD1. The V gene's germline CDR1 is LGHNA and CDR2 YSLEER. The V segment lost 1 base and the J segment 2 bases; nucleotides outside the gene matches: 7. The CDR3 is 16 residues long. CDR3 loop: CASSQVGDRENYGYTF. In nucleotides, the CDR3 is TGCGCCAGCAGCCAAGTCGGGGACAGAGAGAACTATGGCTACACCTTC.